This T cell receptor beta chain originates from a study of T-cell reconstitution after alpha-beta-depleted transplantation in children. The study's findings and limits: Several hundred graft clones that had expanded were reportedly the source of alpha-beta T cells about two months after transplant. Some patients owed their high day-60 TCRbeta diversity to surviving recipient T cells and thymic progenitors.

The CDR3 contains 16 residues. The germline CDR1 and CDR2 sequences are SGHRS and YFSETQ. With V trimmed by 0 bases and J by 7 bases, 5 bases remained unmatched. The library targeted TCRbeta and was prepared with unique molecular identifiers. TCRdb re-analysed the PCR reads in MiXCR, keeping a single row per CDR3 protein. This table has 580,000 or so distinct CDR3 sequences, 23% appearing once. This clonotype was recorded many times. What it recognizes is unknown. The J gene is TRBJ1-4, the V gene TRBV5-1, with TRBD1 matching 11 bases. This sequence was found in a boy under two years old who had a stem cell transplant for acute myeloid leukemia, so the T cells may come from the graft donor. The sequencing here drew on PBMCs, mostly from graft donor cells, taken 360 days after TCRalphabeta/CD19-depleted stem cell transplant. The CDR3 is CASSLAPGTGGEKLFF. CDR3 in DNA: TGCGCCAGCAGCTTGGCCCCCGGGACAGGGGGTGAAAAACTGTTTTTT.